One and the same sample provided the 30 T cell receptor beta chains below, sequenced in a study of regulatory T cells in long-lasting Graves disease. The time point denotes: newly diagnosed GD, antithyroid drugs for less than 3 months. With RNA extracted from PBMCs as input, the TCR library was made. Library construction for TCR beta used iRepertoire HTBI primers and Arm-PCR of CDR3 regions. TCRdb re-called the multiplex PCR reads with MiXCR, one entry per CDR3 protein. Here the sample spans 450,000 to 500,000 distinct CDR3 sequences, 15% to 20% being singletons. A further study also used this sample, focusing on T cells in Graves' hyperthyroidism and ophthalmopathy.

The source material was peripheral blood mononuclear cells (PBMCs), sampled at new diagnosis, from a patient treated with antithyroid drugs. The receptors stem from a man aged 40-49 years with Graves disease.

This clonotype appeared many times. This chain links TRBV12-3 or TRBV12-4 with TRBJ2-7, with D possibly being TRBD1 (6 bases). V lost 5 bases and J 9 bases, leaving 11 bases between the germline ends. The CDR3 sequence is 11 residues long. The CDR3 DNA follows: TGTGCCAGCAGTAACAGGGTGGGGCAGTACTTC. As protein: CASSNRVGQYF.

The table lists this clonotype with many counts. This chain links TRBV30 with TRBJ1-6, with TRBD1 matching 8 bases. Germline V gives CDR1 GTSNPN, CDR2 SVGIG (reference sequence). The CDR3 sequence is 13 residues long. J gave up 9 bases and V 5 bases, and 6 bases lay outside the gene matches. CDR3 nucleotides: TGTGCCTGGGGCGGACAGGGAGGTTCACCCCTCCACTTT. This encodes CAWGGQGGSPLHF.

This clonotype appeared many times. The junction departs from germline at one end; a sequencing error may be responsible. The chain joins TRBV5-1 to TRBJ2-3, with D uncertain. Germline V gene lookup returns CDR1 SGHRS and CDR2 YFSETQ. The CDR3 extends over 14 amino acids. CDR3 residues: CASSLRQDTDTQYF. CDR3 in DNA: TGTGCCAGCAGCTTGCGTCAGGACACAGATACGCAGTATTTT.

This clonotype was recorded at least ten times. This chain joins TRBV28 and TRBJ2-7; 9 positions agree with TRBD2. The germline V gene has CDR1 MDHEN and CDR2 SYDVKM. The CDR3 length is 14 residues. V shed 7 bases and J 4 bases; nucleotides not matched to a gene: 8. The CDR3 loop reads CASIYGRGGYEQYF. Written as DNA, the CDR3 is TGTGCCAGCATTTATGGGCGGGGGGGATACGAGCAGTACTTC.

This clonotype has a count of ten or more. V and J are TRBV20-1 and TRBJ2-3; D is perhaps TRBD1 (6 bases). CDR1 and CDR2 from the germline V gene are DFQATT and SNEGSKA (reference sequence). This CDR3 has 15 residues. The germline V and J ends were trimmed by 0 bases and 10 bases, with 20 bases remaining between them. In DNA form, the CDR3 reads TGCAGTGCTAGAGACGCTTCTATGGGGGCCCCCTCGCAGTATTTT. Translating gives CSARDASMGAPSQYF.

This clonotype was detected ten times or more. This chain joins TRBV2 and TRBJ1-5; 7 positions agree with TRBD1. J gave up 2 bases and V 2 bases, and 9 bases lay outside the gene matches. This CDR3 spans 17 amino acids. Germline assignment: CDR1 SNHLY and CDR2 FYNNEI. The CDR3 loop is CASSEPGGGLGNQPQHF. In nucleotides, the CDR3 is TGTGCCAGCAGTGAACCTGGAGGGGGCTTGGGCAATCAGCCCCAGCATTTT.

The gene calls are TRBV16 and TRBJ1-1; D is undetermined. V was trimmed by 0 bases and J by 10 bases, leaving 18 bases between them. The CDR3 spans 15 residues. Germline CDR1 reads KGHSY; CDR2 reads FQNENV. The CDR3 coding sequence is TGTGCCAGCAGCCAATCGCATCTCCCATCAGCCATAGCTTTCTTT. This codes for CASSQSHLPSAIAFF.

At least ten counts were recorded for this clonotype. The rearrangement links TRBV28 to TRBJ1-5, with D possibly being TRBD1 (5 bases). The V end lost 9 bases, the J end lost 2 bases, and 14 bases lay between the germline ends. Germline V CDR1 and CDR2: MDHEN, SYDVKM. The length of the CDR3 is 14 residues. The CDR3 is CASQGPGRNQPQHF. The CDR3 DNA reads as TGTGCCAGTCAGGGCCCGGGGCGCAATCAGCCCCAGCATTTT.

This clonotype was counted at least ten times. J is TRBJ2-7 and V is TRBV28; D gene ambiguous. The CDR3 is 13 residues long. Trimming left V 1 base short and J 6 bases short, with 10 bases between. In germline, CDR1 is MDHEN, CDR2 SYDVKM. In nucleotides, the CDR3 is TGTGCCAGCAGTTTATTAGGGTCGGGCGAGCAGTACTTC. Encoded protein: CASSLLGSGEQYF.

This clonotype was found a few times. The chain is built from TRBV5-6 and TRBJ2-1; 11 bases are shared with TRBD1. Germline V gene sequence: CDR1 SGHDT, CDR2 YYEEEE. V trimming: 1 base; J trimming: 3 bases; junction bases outside the gene matches: 6. The CDR3 is 17 residues long. Here the CDR3 reads CASSLSGGQGVYNEQFF. The CDR3 DNA reads as TGTGCCAGCAGCTTGTCAGGGGGACAGGGGGTCTACAATGAGCAGTTCTTC.

The chain uses TRBV5-1 and TRBJ2-7; maybe TRBD1 (6 bases). This CDR3 spans 15 amino acids. Trimming pared 4 bases from V and 3 bases from J, leaving 17 bases between. Germline loops: CDR1 SGHRS, CDR2 YFSETQ. The DNA for the CDR3 is TGCGCCAGCAGCCTCGGGATCGGACAGCGCTACGAGCAGTACTTC. Encoded protein: CASSLGIGQRYEQYF.

The chain joins TRBV20-1 to TRBJ1-5; 11 bases line up with TRBD1. Losses at the gene ends were 8 bases for V and 5 bases for J; bases not matched to a gene: 2. The CDR3 has 12 amino acids. CDR1 and CDR2 from the germline V gene are DFQATT and SNEGSKA (reference sequence). The CDR3 sequence is CSTGQGDQPQHF. CDR3 DNA: TGCAGTACGGGACAGGGGGATCAGCCCCAGCATTTT.

This clonotype was seen at least ten times. The rearrangement joins TRBV28 to TRBJ2-7; D is uncertain. CDR1 is MDHEN and CDR2 is SYDVKM in the germline V gene. With 5 bases removed from V and 3 bases from J, the gap between germline ends came to 8 bases. CDR3 length: 12 amino acids. In nucleotides, the CDR3 is TGTGCCAGCAGTCCAGGAAACTACGAGCAGTACTTC. Residues: CASSPGNYEQYF.

This clonotype has ten or more counts. The CDR3 loop reads CAWRTGLMGEQYF. CDR3 coding DNA: TGTGCCTGGAGGACAGGCTTAATGGGGGAGCAGTACTTC. This chain connects TRBV30 to TRBJ2-7; D perhaps matches TRBD1 (6 bases). The germline V and J ends were trimmed by 3 bases and 7 bases, with 16 bases remaining between them. The CDR3 runs to 13 residues. Per germline, CDR1 GTSNPN and CDR2 SVGIG (reference sequence). The full variable domain, its missing parts supplied by reference TRBV30 and TRBJ2-7, is SQTIHQWPATLVQPVGSPLSLECTVEGTSNPNLYWYRQAAGRGLQLLFYSVGIGQISSEVPQNLSASRPQDRQFILSSKKLLLSDSGFYLCAWRTGLMGEQYFGPGTRLTVT.

This clonotype was recorded many times. The V gene is TRBV27, the J gene TRBJ2-7, with D possibly being TRBD2 (6 bases). The CDR3 is made up of 13 amino acids. Between the trimmed V and J ends, which lost 0 bases and 6 bases, there was a span of 9 bases. CDR1 is MNHEY and CDR2 is SMNVEV in the germline V gene (reference sequence). CDR3 sequence reads: CASSLSEGSEQYF. The CDR3 DNA reads as TGTGCCAGCAGTTTATCGGAGGGGAGCGAGCAGTACTTC.

V gene TRBV29-1 combines with J gene TRBJ1-2; TRBD1 might be the D (5 bases). The CDR3 is made up of 11 amino acids. Germline CDR1 is SQVTM and CDR2 is ANQGSEA. V shed 4 bases and J shed 8 bases, with 11 bases lying between them. CDR3 DNA: TGCAGCGTTGTAGGGGAGGACGGCTACACCTTC. This codes for CSVVGEDGYTF.

This clonotype was seen ten or more times. J is TRBJ2-7 and V is TRBV3-1, with D possibly TRBD1 on 6 matching bases. The CDR3 extends over 14 amino acids. V was pared by 2 bases and J by 4 bases, with 12 bases between. Germline lookup yields CDR1 LGHDT and CDR2 YNNKEL (reference sequence). The CDR3 protein is CASSQTPGEYEQYF. The CDR3 coding sequence is TGTGCCAGCAGCCAAACCCCAGGGGAGTACGAGCAGTACTTC.

This clonotype was detected a few times. A read error may explain this, as a much larger clone is one base away. The chain uses TRBV28 and TRBJ2-7; 7 nucleotides agree with TRBD2. This CDR3 has 16 residues. Germline CDR1 MDHEN, CDR2 SYDVKM. CDR3 bases: TGTGCCAGCAGTTATGAGGCGGGGGACGTATCCTGCGAGCAGTACTTC. Protein: CASSYEAGDVSCEQYF.

This clonotype was recorded many times. The genes are TRBV11-1 and TRBJ2-5; 7 bases are shared with TRBD2. Trimming removed 3 bases from V and 5 bases from J; junction bases left unmatched: 6. The CDR3 spans 14 residues. Germline V gene data show CDR1 as SGHAT and CDR2 as FQDESV (reference sequence). Written as DNA, the CDR3 is TGTGCCAGCAGCTTGGGAGCGGGAATGGAGACCCAGTACTTC. Protein sequence: CASSLGAGMETQYF.

This clonotype was counted between two and nine times. The genes are TRBV29-1 and TRBJ2-1; TRBD1 aligns across 8 bases. The CDR3 has 12 residues. Per the germline V gene, CDR1 is SQVTM and CDR2 is ANQGSEA. J gave up 8 bases and V 7 bases, and 7 bases lay outside the gene matches. CDR3 nucleotides: TGCAGCGCCTCGACAGGGGCTGATGAGCAGTTCTTC. Translating gives CSASTGADEQFF.

The V gene is TRBV7-9, the J gene TRBJ2-4, with D hard to call. V gave up 2 bases and J gave up 5 bases, with 10 bases separating them. Germline CDR1 SEHNR, CDR2 FQNEAQ (reference sequence). The CDR3 contains 14 residues. In DNA, the CDR3 is TGTGCCAGCAGCTTAAACCAACGAGAAAACATTCAGTACTTC. It yields the protein CASSLNQRENIQYF.

This clonotype was counted at least ten times. This sequence joins TRBV6-1 and TRBJ2-3, with D unresolved. With 3 bases removed from V and 0 bases from J, the gap between germline ends came to 19 bases. CDR3 size: 18 residues. CDR1 MNHNS and CDR2 SASEGT come from the germline V gene. The CDR3 reads CASSEARTVSYSTDTQYF. As DNA, the CDR3 is TGTGCCAGCAGTGAGGCTCGCACAGTCTCCTATAGCACAGATACGCAGTATTTT.

This clonotype was recorded at least ten times. One end of the junction is discordant with germline, which a read error may explain. V is TRBV11-1 and J is TRBJ2-1; D tentatively fits TRBD1 or TRBD2 (5 bases each). Germline loops: CDR1 SGHAT, CDR2 FQDESV (reference sequence). The CDR3 sequence is 16 residues long. The CDR3 reads CASSQGSGTYYYEQFF. The CDR3 DNA follows: TGTGCCAGCAGCCAAGGGTCGGGGACCTACTACTATGAGCAGTTCTTC.

This clonotype appeared a few times. The rearrangement uses TRBV4-1 and TRBJ2-1; D not resolved. The better agreement between TRBJ2-5 and the DNA end casts doubt on the J call. The germline CDR1 and CDR2 sequences are MGHRA and YSYEKL. The CDR3 length is 14 residues. The CDR3 DNA reads as TGCGCCAGCAGCCAAGTTGGGATGGGAGAGACCCAGTACTTC. Translating gives CASSQVGMGETQYF.

This clonotype occurred many times. J is TRBJ2-5 and V is TRBV20-1; 10 bases align to TRBD1. CDR3 size: 13 residues. Trimming took 4 bases from V and 2 from J; bases not matched to a gene: 1. Germline V gene data show CDR1 as DFQATT and CDR2 as SNEGSKA (reference sequence). The CDR3 DNA reads as TGCAGTGCTATGGACAGGGGGCAAGAGACCCAGTACTTC. Protein sequence: CSAMDRGQETQYF.

Ten or more counts support this clonotype. The chain uses TRBV18 and TRBJ1-3, with D possibly being TRBD1 (5 bases). V lost 2 bases, J lost 2 bases, and 13 bases lay in between. There are 16 residues in the CDR3. Germline V CDR1 and CDR2: KGHSH, LQKENI. Here the CDR3 reads CASSPGTGGPGNTIYF. In DNA form, the CDR3 reads TGTGCCAGCTCACCAGGGACTGGGGGACCTGGAAACACCATATATTTT.

Ten or more counts support this clonotype. V and J are TRBV20-1 and TRBJ2-4; 9 nucleotides line up with TRBD1. Germline V gives CDR1 DFQATT, CDR2 SNEGSKA (reference sequence). The junction had 6 bases not matched to a gene; V was cut back by 3 bases and J by 6 bases. The CDR3 spans 14 residues. Written as DNA, the CDR3 is TGCAGTGCTAGGGGACAGGGAACCCTAAACATTCAGTACTTC. It specifies CSARGQGTLNIQYF.

This clonotype was seen repeatedly, ten times or more. V is TRBV5-1 and J is TRBJ2-1; 9 bases line up with TRBD2. The germline gives CDR1 SGHRS, CDR2 YFSETQ. The CDR3 runs 14 residues. J was trimmed by 8 bases and V by 2 bases; bases with no gene match: 5. CDR3 region: CASSFSGSVDEQFF. CDR3 nucleotide sequence: TGCGCCAGCAGCTTTAGCGGGAGTGTCGATGAGCAGTTCTTC.

V is TRBV12-3 or TRBV12-4 and J is TRBJ2-6; TRBD1 aligns across 7 bases. Trimming cost V 6 bases and J 4 bases; bases outside gene matches: 9. The CDR3 has 16 amino acids. CDR3 loop: CASSQNRGSGANVLTF. Written as DNA, the CDR3 is TGTGCCAGCAGCCAAAACAGGGGATCAGGGGCCAACGTCCTGACTTTC.

This chain links TRBV5-6 with TRBJ2-7; unclear D gene. V lost 2 bases and J 2 bases, leaving 14 bases between the germline ends. CDR3 length: 15 amino acids. Per germline, CDR1 SGHDT and CDR2 YYEEEE. The CDR3 DNA reads TGTGCCAGCAGCTTTTCTAGATCCCCCCCCTACGAGCAGTACTTC. Residues: CASSFSRSPPYEQYF.